Below, 10 T cell receptor beta chains from the same sample are listed, as sequenced in a study of blood T cell repertoires in COVID-19 (dated by TCRdb to 2020 to 2022). Receptor amplification or capture employed the immunoSEQ multiplex PCR assay. TCRdb stores this immuneACCESS table with in-frame sequences only. Part of the clones is absent; in the studies checked, under half of the shortfall reflects unresolved V genes, and no reason is known for the rest. A total of roughly 41,000 clones appear in this sample, around four fifths of them only once. The top ten hold over 1.5% of the sample. Sequencing was done on a sample of peripheral blood. These receptors originate from a man aged 55 to 70 with COVID-19, enrolled during active disease.

The chain has TRBV2 and TRBJ2-3, with 9 bases aligning to TRBD1. The CDR3 runs 15 residues. V was pared by 6 bases and J by 6 bases, with 10 bases of the junction left unmatched. Germline V gives CDR1 SNHLY, CDR2 FYNNEI. CDR3 sequence reads: CASSPRQGGGDTQYF. For the CDR3, the DNA is TGTGCCAGCAGCCCCCGACAGGGGGGAGGGGATACGCAGTATTTT. Looking up the rest from reference TRBV2 and TRBJ2-3 gives the full variable domain: EPEVTQTPSHQVTQMGQEVILRCVPISNHLYFYWYRQILGQKVEFLVSFYNNEISEKSEIFDDQFSVERPDGSNFTLKIRSTKLEDSAMYFCASSPRQGGGDTQYFGPGTRLTVL.

V and J are TRBV11-2 and TRBJ2-2; TRBD1 might be the D (6 bases). The length of the CDR3 is 15 residues. CDR1 is SGHAT, CDR2 FQNNGV, per germline. The V and J ends lost 0 bases and 7 bases respectively, with 12 bases between them. The CDR3 spells CASSLEWGPGGELFF. CDR3 sequence (DNA): TGTGCCAGCAGCTTAGAGTGGGGGCCAGGCGGGGAGCTGTTTTTT.

This chain links TRBV28 with TRBJ1-1; 8 nucleotides match TRBD1. The ends lost 6 bases at V and 1 base at J; junction bases unmatched: 10. The CDR3 has 16 residues. The germline CDR1 and CDR2 sequences are MDHEN and SYDVKM. The CDR3 DNA reads as TGTGCCAGCAGCCCAGGCCTGACAGGGGAGAACACTGAAGCTTTCTTT. Translated, it gives CASSPGLTGENTEAFF.

The rearrangement links TRBV12-3 or TRBV12-4 to TRBJ1-1; 8 positions match TRBD1. The V and J ends lost 3 bases and 7 bases, in that order; junction bases with no gene match: 4. The CDR3 is made up of 13 amino acids. The CDR3 sequence is CASSLQGAREAFF. Here the CDR3 DNA reads TGTGCCAGCAGTTTGCAGGGGGCCCGTGAAGCTTTCTTT.

The J gene is TRBJ1-1, the V gene TRBV5-6; TRBD1 agrees at 7 bases. V lost 4 bases and J lost 0; bases outside the gene matches: 6. The germline CDR1 and CDR2 sequences are SGHDT and YYEEEE. The CDR3 extends over 15 amino acids. For the CDR3, the DNA is TGTGCCAGCAGCCCGTTGACAGGGATGAACACTGAAGCTTTCTTT. It is translated as CASSPLTGMNTEAFF.

This rearrangement joins TRBV19 to TRBJ2-7; D is unresolved. Trimming removed 3 bases at V and 7 bases at J, with 13 bases between. The germline V gene has CDR1 LNHDA and CDR2 SQIVND (reference sequence). The CDR3 is 13 amino acids. The CDR3 coding sequence is TGTGCCAGTAGTATGGCGGCAGCTCGGGAGCAGTACTTC. It is translated as CASSMAAAREQYF.

V usage is TRBV28 and J usage is TRBJ1-3, with a tentative D call TRBD1 (5 bases). The CDR3 sequence is 13 residues long. Trimming pared 4 bases from V and 4 bases from J, leaving 8 bases between. Per germline, CDR1 MDHEN and CDR2 SYDVKM. The CDR3 loop reads CASSSGSGNTIYF. CDR3 DNA: TGTGCCAGCAGTTCAGGGTCAGGAAACACCATATATTTT.

The chain links TRBV7-3 to TRBJ2-3, with 7 bases lining up with TRBD1. The V gene's germline CDR1 is SGHTA and CDR2 FQGTGA. This CDR3 contains 14 residues. The trim removed 1 base at V and 9 bases at J, leaving 7 bases unmatched. CDR3 protein: CASSLNERGGTQYF. Here the CDR3 DNA reads TGTGCCAGCAGCTTAAATGAGCGAGGGGGCACGCAGTATTTT.

The chain combines TRBV21-1 with TRBJ2-5; the D call TRBD1 from the table was never checked on the DNA. TRBV21-1 is a recognized pseudogene. The CDR3 extends over 21 amino acids. The CDR3 nucleotides read TGTGCCAGCAGCAAATCGGATCTTACCACAGGGGGGCCCCCATACCAAGAGACCCAGTACTTC. This encodes CASSKSDLTTGGPPYQETQYF.

The gene calls are TRBV28 and TRBJ1-2; no reliable D call. Trimming removed 5 bases at V and 8 bases at J, with 12 bases between. The CDR3 has 12 residues. Germline V CDR1 and CDR2: MDHEN, SYDVKM. The CDR3 DNA is TGTGCCAGCAGTGGAGGGAGTAGAGGCTACACCTTC. Protein product: CASSGGSRGYTF.